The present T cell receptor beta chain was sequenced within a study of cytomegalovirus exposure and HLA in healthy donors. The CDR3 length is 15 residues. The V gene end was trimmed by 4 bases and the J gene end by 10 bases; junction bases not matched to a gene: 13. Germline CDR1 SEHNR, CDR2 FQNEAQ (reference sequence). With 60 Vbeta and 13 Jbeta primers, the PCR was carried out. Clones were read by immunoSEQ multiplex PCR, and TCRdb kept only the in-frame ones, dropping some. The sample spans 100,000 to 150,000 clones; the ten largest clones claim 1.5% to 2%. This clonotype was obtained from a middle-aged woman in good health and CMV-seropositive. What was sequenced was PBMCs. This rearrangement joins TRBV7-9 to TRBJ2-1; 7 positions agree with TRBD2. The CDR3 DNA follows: TGTGCCAGCAGCTCTAGGGACTATCCCGCCGGGGAGCAGTTCTTC. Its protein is CASSSRDYPAGEQFF. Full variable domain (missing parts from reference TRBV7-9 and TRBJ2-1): DTGVSQNPRHKITKRGQNVTFRCDPISEHNRLYWYRQTLGQGPEFLTYFQNEAQLEKSRLLSDRFSAERPKGSFSTLEIQRTEQGDSAMYLCASSSRDYPAGEQFFGPGTRLTVL.